A selection of T cell receptor beta chains follows, all from one sample in a study of T cells in localized non-small cell lung cancer. Here immunoSEQ multiplex PCR was the method, and the copy in TCRdb shows in-frame clones only, minus some. The top ten clones hold over 2% of a sample with 7,000 to 9,500 clones, roughly 89% of them seen once. The input for sequencing was peripheral blood, taken before any cancer treatment. These receptors were obtained from a female donor older than 55 with stage II squamous cell lung carcinoma. CDR3s include the opening cysteine and the closing phenylalanine or tryptophan. The D gene is left open where the match is weak.

NA	TRBV27	TRBJ1-2	CASRGLANYGYTF	TGTGCCAGCAGGGGACTCGCTAACTATGGCTACACCTTC
NA	TRBV7-9	TRBJ1-1	CASSLGGGTEAFF	TGTGCCAGCAGCTTAGGGGGCGGGACTGAAGCTTTCTTT
NA	TRBV19	TRBJ1-2	CASFYSGNNYGYTF	TGTGCCAGTTTTTACTCCGGGAACAACTATGGCTACACCTTC
NA	TRBV27	TRBJ1-2	CASSFGDGYGYTF	TGTGCCAGCAGTTTCGGGGACGGCTATGGCTACACCTTC
TRBD2	TRBV5-1	TRBJ2-1	CASGEGPGDEQFF	TGCGCCAGCGGGGAGGGCCCGGGCGATGAGCAGTTCTTC
NA	TRBV4-1	TRBJ2-7	CASSQVPYLPYEQYF	TGCGCCAGCAGCCAAGTGCCTTATCTTCCCTACGAGCAGTACTTC
NA	TRBV5-1	TRBJ1-1	CASSLAFGGPSEAFF	TGCGCCAGCAGCTTGGCCTTCGGGGGCCCTTCTGAAGCTTTCTTT
NA	TRBV6-6	TRBJ1-5	CASSPQDQPQHF	TGTGCCAGCAGTCCGCAAGATCAGCCCCAGCATTTT
NA	TRBV5-1	TRBJ1-5	CASSLDSYQPQHF	TGCGCCAGCAGCTTGGACAGTTATCAGCCCCAGCATTTT
NA	TRBV18	TRBJ1-6	CASSPDGYSPLHF	TGTGCCAGCTCTCCTGACGGCTATTCACCCCTCCACTTT
NA	TRBV5-1	TRBJ2-1	CASSFGAVTYNEQFF	TGCGCCAGCAGCTTCGGTGCGGTCACTTACAATGAGCAGTTCTTC
NA	TRBV18	TRBJ1-6	CASSLREGNNSPLHF	TGTGCCAGCTCCCTGAGGGAGGGTAACAATTCACCCCTCCACTTT
NA	TRBV6-1	TRBJ2-3	CASTVERVGTDTQYF	TGTGCCAGCACCGTTGAGAGGGTAGGGACAGATACGCAGTATTTT
NA	TRBV11-2	TRBJ1-6	CASSPGAAYSPLHF	TGTGCCAGCAGCCCCGGGGCAGCGTATTCACCCCTCCACTTT
NA	TRBV7-9	TRBJ2-5	CASSLEGLIETQYF	TGTGCCAGCAGCTTAGAGGGACTTATAGAGACCCAGTACTTC